This entry lists 22 T cell receptor beta chains sequenced from one sample in a study of cytomegalovirus exposure and HLA in healthy donors. The PCR had 60 Vbeta and 13 Jbeta primers. Sequencing was performed with immunoSEQ multiplex PCR; in TCRdb, only in-frame clones are kept and a portion is missing. The data hold 180,000 or so clones, with 80% to 85% observed a single time. Sequencing used PBMCs. These receptors came from a woman aged 50 to 60 in good health and CMV-seropositive.

The chain recombines TRBV5-1 with TRBJ1-3, with 7 nucleotides matching TRBD1. Trimming at V came to 0 bases and at J to 5 bases, leaving 2 bases not matched to a gene. Germline lookup yields CDR1 SGHRS and CDR2 YFSETQ. The CDR3 extends over 14 amino acids. CDR3 DNA: TGCGCCAGCAGCTTGGGGACAGGTCGAAACACCATATATTTT. Amino acids: CASSLGTGRNTIYF.

This chain joins TRBV29-1 and TRBJ1-1, with D perhaps TRBD1 (5 bases). Germline assignment: CDR1 SQVTM and CDR2 ANQGSEA. CDR3 size: 10 residues. The ends were cut back, 4 bases at V and 8 bases at J, with 8 bases in the middle. The CDR3 loop is CSVGGAEAFF. In DNA, the CDR3 is TGCAGCGTTGGTGGGGCAGAAGCTTTCTTT.

This clone has just one count. The V gene is TRBV2, the J gene TRBJ2-5; 10 nucleotides agree with TRBD1. The J call may be faulty, since TRBJ2-7 better matches the DNA end. The CDR3 has 15 amino acids. The germline CDR1 and CDR2 sequences are SNHLY and FYNNEI. CDR3 DNA sequence: TGTGCCAGCGGTCAGGACAGGGGGATCTCCTACGAGCAGTACTTC. Encoded protein: CASGQDRGISYEQYF.

V and J are TRBV2 and TRBJ1-2, with D tentatively TRBD1 (6 bases). This CDR3 is built from 14 residues. Trimming took off 4 bases at V and 7 bases at J, with 16 bases between the two ends. Germline assignment: CDR1 SNHLY and CDR2 FYNNEI. As DNA, the CDR3 is TGTGCCAGCAGTGCCTCGGGGGGCGCGTTTGGCTACACCTTC. It is translated as CASSASGGAFGYTF.

This rearrangement joins TRBV5-8 to TRBJ2-3; 7 nucleotides line up with TRBD2. The CDR3 runs 16 residues. CDR1 and CDR2 from the germline V gene are SGHTS and YDEGEE. After removal of 4 bases from V and 4 bases from J, the junction contained 12 bases not matched to a gene. CDR3 nucleotide sequence: TGTGCCAGCAGCACGCTAGCGGACCTCGGGGCAGATACGCAGTATTTT. Its protein is CASSTLADLGADTQYF.

This clone has a handful of counts. The chain has TRBV5-4 and TRBJ1-1, with TRBD1 as a possible D gene (6 bases). The V and J ends lost 0 bases and 2 bases respectively, with 11 bases between them. This CDR3 region has 15 residues. From germline, CDR1 is SGHNT and CDR2 YYREEE (reference sequence). CDR3: CASSLVDRLNTEAFF. The CDR3 DNA is TGTGCCAGCAGCTTGGTGGACAGACTAAACACTGAAGCTTTCTTT.

V usage is TRBV6-1 and J usage is TRBJ2-7, with 7 bases fitting TRBD1. Germline-derived CDR1 and CDR2 are MNHNS and SASEGT. This CDR3 region has 13 residues. Trimming at V came to 6 bases and at J to 9 bases, leaving 11 bases not matched to a gene. The CDR3 protein is CASSRFTGDWQYF. Here the CDR3 DNA reads TGTGCCAGCAGCCGATTTACAGGGGATTGGCAGTACTTC.

This chain links TRBV29-1 with TRBJ2-5; 7 bases are shared with TRBD1. Germline trimming cut 5 bases from V and 7 bases from J; bases unmatched to any gene: 19. Germline CDR1 reads SQVTM; CDR2 reads ANQGSEA. The CDR3 spans 16 residues. CDR3 coding DNA: TGCAGCGTTACAGAATATTCCGGGACAGACCTTAGGACCCAGTACTTC. It specifies CSVTEYSGTDLRTQYF. The entire variable domain, with the rest obtained from reference TRBV29-1 and TRBJ2-5, is as follows: SAVISQKPSRDICQRGTSLTIQCQVDSQVTMMFWYRQQPGQSLTLIATANQGSEATYESGFVIDKFPISRPNLTFSTLTVSNMSPEDSSIYLCSVTEYSGTDLRTQYFGPGTRLLVL.

The chain links TRBV6-5 to TRBJ2-1; D is unresolved. CDR1 and CDR2 from the germline V gene are MNHEY and SVGAGI. The V end lost 6 bases, the J end lost 10 bases, and 16 bases lay between the germline ends. The CDR3 extends over 13 amino acids. The CDR3 is CASSPPGSGEQFF. The CDR3 DNA follows: TGTGCCAGCAGCCCTCCGGGTTCTGGGGAGCAGTTCTTC.

CDR3 nucleotides: TGTGCCAGCAGCTTAAGCGGGAGAGGCAATGAGCAGTTCTTC. Translation: CASSLSGRGNEQFF. V and J are TRBV7-7 and TRBJ2-1; 8 bases fit TRBD2. V shed 2 bases, J shed 6 bases, and the junction held 3 bases outside the gene matches. The CDR3 covers 14 residues. Germline V CDR1 and CDR2: SSHAT, FNYEAQ (reference sequence).

The chain employs TRBV28 and TRBJ2-1; 12 nucleotides match TRBD2. Germline loops: CDR1 MDHEN, CDR2 SYDVKM. Unmatched junction bases numbered 7, after V lost 5 bases and J lost 8 bases. The CDR3 is made up of 15 amino acids. This CDR3 reads CASSRLAGVGYEQFF. Here the CDR3 DNA reads TGTGCCAGCAGTAGACTAGCGGGAGTTGGATATGAGCAGTTCTTC.

The rearrangement uses TRBV2 and TRBJ1-5; TRBD1 matches at 7 bases. The CDR3 is 16 residues long. The germline gives CDR1 SNHLY, CDR2 FYNNEI. V shed 4 bases, J shed 6 bases, and the junction held 12 bases outside the gene matches. The DNA for the CDR3 is TGTGCCAGCAGTGTGGGGAGGAGGGGGCTAGTTCAGCCCCAGCATTTT. Translation gives CASSVGRRGLVQPQHF. Full variable domain (rest looked up from reference TRBV2 and TRBJ1-5): EPEVTQTPSHQVTQMGQEVILRCVPISNHLYFYWYRQILGQKVEFLVSFYNNEISEKSEIFDDQFSVERPDGSNFTLKIRSTKLEDSAMYFCASSVGRRGLVQPQHFGDGTRLSIL.

The V gene is TRBV7-2, the J gene TRBJ1-2; 10 bases line up with TRBD1. Germline trimming cut 3 bases from V and 4 bases from J; bases unmatched to any gene: 2. There are 14 residues in the CDR3. Per the germline V gene, CDR1 is SGHTA and CDR2 is FQGNSA. The CDR3 sequence: CASSFGQGGYGYTF. DNA of the CDR3: TGTGCCAGCAGCTTCGGACAGGGGGGCTATGGCTACACCTTC.

This chain connects TRBV5-6 to TRBJ2-7, with 7 bases fitting TRBD2. With V trimmed by 5 bases and J by 7 bases, 6 bases remained unmatched. The CDR3 spans 12 residues. The germline gives CDR1 SGHDT, CDR2 YYEEEE. In nucleotides, the CDR3 is TGTGCCAGCAGTTGTTGGGGGGGGGAGCAGTACTTC. Its protein product is CASSCWGGEQYF.

This clone showed up just a few times. The chain joins TRBV7-9 to TRBJ2-1, with TRBD2 as a possible D gene (5 bases). Germline values: CDR1 SEHNR, CDR2 FQNEAQ (reference sequence). V was pared by 3 bases and J by 4 bases, with 7 bases between. The CDR3 covers 13 residues. The CDR3 spells CASSLRAYNEQFF. CDR3 coding DNA: TGTGCCAGCAGCTTGAGGGCTTACAATGAGCAGTTCTTC.

J is TRBJ2-5 and V is TRBV7-9, with D perhaps matching TRBD2 (5 bases). The CDR3 contains 16 residues. Trimming removed 4 bases at V and 1 base at J, with 16 bases between. The germline CDR1 and CDR2 sequences are SEHNR and FQNEAQ (reference sequence). The CDR3 DNA reads TGTGCCAGCAGCTCACTCCTCGGAGCGGCCCAAGAGACCCAGTACTTC. Its translation is CASSSLLGAAQETQYF.

CDR3 in amino acids: CSGAQGIDTGELFF. The CDR3 DNA sequence: TGCAGCGGCGCACAGGGAATTGACACCGGGGAGCTGTTTTTT. This chain links TRBV29-1 with TRBJ2-2; D is perhaps TRBD1 (6 bases). There are 14 residues in the CDR3. Germline values: CDR1 SQVTM, CDR2 ANQGSEA. V shed 7 bases and J shed 3 bases, with 15 bases lying between them.

In its sample, this clone was seen a few times. The chain has TRBV5-4 and TRBJ2-3, with no clear D. The CDR3 runs 14 residues. The germline CDR1 and CDR2 sequences are SGHNT and YYREEE (reference sequence). Between the trimmed V and J ends, which lost 1 base and 3 bases, there was a span of 9 bases. For the CDR3, the DNA is TGTGCCAGCAGCTTGAGCACACAGACAGATACGCAGTATTTT. Its translation: CASSLSTQTDTQYF.

The V gene is TRBV15, the J gene TRBJ1-2; D is undetermined. CDR1 LNHNV and CDR2 YYDKDF come from the germline V gene (reference sequence). The CDR3 contains 14 residues. Between the trimmed V and J ends, which lost 1 base and 4 bases, there was a span of 10 bases. This CDR3 reads CATSRGNSFYGYTF. The CDR3 nucleotides are TGTGCCACCAGCAGAGGTAACAGCTTCTATGGCTACACCTTC.

The chain couples TRBV30 to TRBJ2-7, with D perhaps TRBD1 (5 bases). V was shortened by 7 bases and J by 0 bases, with 7 bases between the two germline ends. The CDR3 extends over 11 amino acids. Per the germline V gene, CDR1 is GTSNPN and CDR2 is SVGIG (reference sequence). CDR3 in DNA: TGTGCCTACAGGATCTCCTACGAGCAGTACTTC. Translation: CAYRISYEQYF.

This chain joins TRBV28 and TRBJ2-1; 13 positions agree with TRBD2. Germline V gives CDR1 MDHEN, CDR2 SYDVKM. This CDR3 comprises 19 residues. After removal of 7 bases from V and 0 bases from J, the junction contained 12 bases not matched to a gene. The CDR3 spells CASTGGGTSGISSYNEQFF. The CDR3 DNA follows: TGTGCCAGCACCGGGGGCGGGACTAGCGGGATCAGCTCCTACAATGAGCAGTTCTTC.

The chain links TRBV4-3 to TRBJ2-7; D is undetermined. This CDR3 has 17 residues. The germline V gene has CDR1 LGHNA and CDR2 YSLEER. V lost 4 bases and J lost 0, with 19 bases in between. The CDR3 sequence: CASSLPYPDSLSYEQYF. The CDR3 nucleotides read TGCGCCAGCAGCCTCCCATACCCAGACTCCCTCTCCTACGAGCAGTACTTC.